Sequencing of this T cell receptor (beta chain) was carried out in a study of cytomegalovirus exposure and HLA in healthy donors. Note on this clone: Its target is unknown.

General observations from the study: Highly shared variants forming one cluster were likely a sequencing artifact.

Per germline, CDR1 MNHEY and CDR2 SVGAGI. The CDR3 loop spans 15 amino acids. V shed 2 bases, J shed 4 bases, and the junction held 5 bases outside the gene matches. A multiplex PCR was run with 60 Vbeta primers and 13 Jbeta primers. Sequencing used immunoSEQ multiplex PCR; TCRdb keeps in-frame clones, though not all of them. The data hold some 57,000 clones, with about 70% observed a single time. Donors were nominally healthy when sampled, though unrecorded immune exposures were likely. The chain carries TRBV6-5 and TRBJ1-2; 9 bases line up with TRBD1. This clonotype originated in a woman aged 55 to 70 in good health and CMV-seropositive. Specimen: PBMCs. For the CDR3, the DNA is TGTGCCAGCAGTTACCGGACAGGGGTCCTCTATGGCTACACCTTC. Amino acids: CASSYRTGVLYGYTF.